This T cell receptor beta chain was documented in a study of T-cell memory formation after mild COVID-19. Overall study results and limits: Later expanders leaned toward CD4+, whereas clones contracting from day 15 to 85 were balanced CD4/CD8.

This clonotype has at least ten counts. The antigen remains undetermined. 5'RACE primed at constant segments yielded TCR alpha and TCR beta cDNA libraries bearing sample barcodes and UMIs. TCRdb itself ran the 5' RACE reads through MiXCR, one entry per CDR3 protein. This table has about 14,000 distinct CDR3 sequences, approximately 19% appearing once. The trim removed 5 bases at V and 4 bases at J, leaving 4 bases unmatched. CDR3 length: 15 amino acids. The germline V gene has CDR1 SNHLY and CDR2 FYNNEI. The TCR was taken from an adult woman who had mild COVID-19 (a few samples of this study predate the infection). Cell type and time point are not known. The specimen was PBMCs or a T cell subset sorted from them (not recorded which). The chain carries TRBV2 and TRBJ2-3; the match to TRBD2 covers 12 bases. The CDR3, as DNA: TGTGCCAGCAGTCTCTGGACTAGCGGGGCAGATACGCAGTATTTT. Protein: CASSLWTSGADTQYF.